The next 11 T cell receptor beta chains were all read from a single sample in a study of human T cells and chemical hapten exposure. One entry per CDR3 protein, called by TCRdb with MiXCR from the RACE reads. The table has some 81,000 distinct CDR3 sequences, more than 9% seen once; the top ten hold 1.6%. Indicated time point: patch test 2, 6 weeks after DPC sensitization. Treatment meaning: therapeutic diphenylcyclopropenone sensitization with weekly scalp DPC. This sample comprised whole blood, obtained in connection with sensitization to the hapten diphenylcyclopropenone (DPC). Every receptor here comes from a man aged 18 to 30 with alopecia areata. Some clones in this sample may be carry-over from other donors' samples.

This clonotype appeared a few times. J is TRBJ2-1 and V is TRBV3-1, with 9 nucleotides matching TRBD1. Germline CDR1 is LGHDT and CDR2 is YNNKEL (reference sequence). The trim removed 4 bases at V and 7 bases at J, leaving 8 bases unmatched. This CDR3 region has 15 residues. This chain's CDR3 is CASSPGTGTWNEQFF. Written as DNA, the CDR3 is TGTGCCAGCAGCCCCGGGACAGGGACCTGGAATGAGCAGTTCTTC.

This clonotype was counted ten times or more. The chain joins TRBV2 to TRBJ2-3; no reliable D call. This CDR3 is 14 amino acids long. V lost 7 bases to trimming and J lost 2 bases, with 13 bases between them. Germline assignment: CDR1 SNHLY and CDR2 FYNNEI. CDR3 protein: CASINSFYTDTQYF. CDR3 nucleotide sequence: TGTGCCAGCATCAACAGCTTCTACACAGATACGCAGTATTTT.

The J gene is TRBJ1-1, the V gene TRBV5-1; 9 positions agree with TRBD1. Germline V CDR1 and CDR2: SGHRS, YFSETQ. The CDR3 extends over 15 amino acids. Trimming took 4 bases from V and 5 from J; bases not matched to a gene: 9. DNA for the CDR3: TGCGCCAGCAGCCCGACCGGACAGGGGAGGACTGAAGCTTTCTTT. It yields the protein CASSPTGQGRTEAFF.

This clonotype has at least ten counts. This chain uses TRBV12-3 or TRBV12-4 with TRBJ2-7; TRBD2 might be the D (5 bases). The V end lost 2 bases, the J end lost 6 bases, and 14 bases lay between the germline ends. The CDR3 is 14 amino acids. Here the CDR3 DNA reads TGTGCCAGCAGTTTATTCGGGGTCTCGGGCGAGCAGTACTTC. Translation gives CASSLFGVSGEQYF.

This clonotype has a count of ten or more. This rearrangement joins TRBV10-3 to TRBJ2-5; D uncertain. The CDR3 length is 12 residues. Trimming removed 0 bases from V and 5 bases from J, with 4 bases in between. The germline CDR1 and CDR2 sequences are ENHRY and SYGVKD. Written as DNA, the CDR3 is TGTGCCATCAGTGAGTCTGTTGAGACCCAGTACTTC. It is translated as CAISESVETQYF.

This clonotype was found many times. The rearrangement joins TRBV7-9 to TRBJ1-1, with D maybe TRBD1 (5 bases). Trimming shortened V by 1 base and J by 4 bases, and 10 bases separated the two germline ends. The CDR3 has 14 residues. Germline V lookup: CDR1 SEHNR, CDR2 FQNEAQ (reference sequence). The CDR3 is CASSLDAGSTEAFF. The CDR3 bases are TGTGCCAGCAGCTTAGACGCAGGGTCCACTGAAGCTTTCTTT.

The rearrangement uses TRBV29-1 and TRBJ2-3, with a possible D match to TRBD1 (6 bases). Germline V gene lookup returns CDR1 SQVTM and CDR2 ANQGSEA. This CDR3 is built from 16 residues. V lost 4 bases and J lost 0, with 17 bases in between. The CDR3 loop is CSVGAPDSSSTDTQYF. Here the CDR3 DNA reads TGCAGCGTTGGGGCCCCGGACAGCTCTAGCACAGATACGCAGTATTTT.

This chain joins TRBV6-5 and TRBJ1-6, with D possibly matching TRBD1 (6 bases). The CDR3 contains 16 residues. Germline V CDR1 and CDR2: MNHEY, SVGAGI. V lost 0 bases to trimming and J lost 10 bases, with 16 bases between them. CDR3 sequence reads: CASSYSPGGHGSPLHF. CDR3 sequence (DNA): TGTGCCAGCAGTTACTCGCCGGGGGGCCATGGGTCACCCCTCCACTTT.

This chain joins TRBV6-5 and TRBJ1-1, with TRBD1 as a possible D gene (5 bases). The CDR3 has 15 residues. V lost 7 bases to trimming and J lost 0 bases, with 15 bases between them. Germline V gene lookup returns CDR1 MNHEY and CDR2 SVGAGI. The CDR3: CASTADRLMNTEAFF. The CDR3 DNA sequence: TGTGCCAGCACCGCAGACAGACTAATGAACACTGAAGCTTTCTTT.

The CDR3 nucleotides are TGCAGTGCTAGTTTGGCTCCTAAGATGGTATTCTATGGCTACACCTTC. Translated, it gives CSASLAPKMVFYGYTF. The rearrangement links TRBV20-1 to TRBJ1-2; D is uncertain. The ends were cut back, 3 bases at V and 4 bases at J, with 21 bases in the middle. The CDR3 extends over 16 amino acids. Germline lookup yields CDR1 DFQATT and CDR2 SNEGSKA (reference sequence).

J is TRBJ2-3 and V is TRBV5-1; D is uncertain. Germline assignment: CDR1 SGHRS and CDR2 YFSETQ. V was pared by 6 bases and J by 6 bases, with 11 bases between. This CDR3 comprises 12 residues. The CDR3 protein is CASMETPDTQYF. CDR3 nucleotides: TGCGCCAGCATGGAGACCCCCGATACGCAGTATTTT.